These T cell receptor beta chains were read from a single sample in a study of CD8+ T cells in alopecia areata. This table comes from immunoSEQ multiplex PCR, and its TCRdb copy is limited to in-frame clones, with some not included. This sample has fewer than 250,000 clones, with roughly two fifths found just once. The source was CD4+ T cells sorted from blood, collected at week 34, from a patient treated with tofacitinib. All receptors derive from a human donor with alopecia areata. Each CDR3 is given with its conserved first and last residue.

j_call: TRBJ2-7
v_call: TRBV13
cdr3_aa: CASSLVNEQYF

j_call: TRBJ2-3
v_call: TRBV5-1
cdr3_aa: CASSPGGGPSDTQYF

j_call: TRBJ1-1
v_call: TRBV11-3
cdr3_aa: CASSLGRSNTEAFF

j_call: TRBJ2-5
v_call: TRBV5-4
cdr3_aa: CASSFQGKETQYF

j_call: TRBJ2-7
v_call: TRBV2
cdr3_aa: CASSVAAGGVYEQYF

j_call: TRBJ2-5
v_call: TRBV7-9
cdr3_aa: CASSSTSGGGETQYF

j_call: TRBJ2-3
v_call: TRBV5-8
cdr3_aa: CASREGKAEGTDTQYF

j_call: TRBJ1-2
v_call: TRBV15
cdr3_aa: CATSPETNRGYGYTF

j_call: TRBJ1-1
v_call: TRBV29-1
cdr3_aa: CSVSKGRTEAFF

j_call: TRBJ2-3
v_call: TRBV11-3
cdr3_aa: CASSYRQAQVDTQYF

j_call: TRBJ2-7
v_call: TRBV7-2
cdr3_aa: CASSDRGQREYEQYF

j_call: TRBJ1-4
v_call: TRBV9
cdr3_aa: CASSVSPSGVNEKLFF

j_call: TRBJ2-1
v_call: TRBV5-1
cdr3_aa: CASSLGSGLHNEQFF

j_call: TRBJ1-1
v_call: TRBV29-1
cdr3_aa: CSVYGQENTEAFF

j_call: TRBJ2-3
v_call: TRBV4-1
cdr3_aa: CASSQDGLTDTQYF